This entry lists 14 T cell receptor beta chains sequenced from one sample in a study of cytomegalovirus exposure and HLA in healthy donors. PCR employed 60 Vbeta and 13 Jbeta primers. This table comes from immunoSEQ multiplex PCR, and its TCRdb copy is limited to in-frame clones, with some not included. The sample holds tens of thousands of clones, roughly 80% seen once. Sequenced material: PBMCs. The receptors here all came from a woman between 35 and 50 years old in good health and CMV-seropositive.

J is TRBJ1-6 and V is TRBV6-5; perhaps TRBD1 as D (6 bases). In germline, CDR1 is MNHEY, CDR2 SVGAGI. V was trimmed by 0 bases and J by 9 bases, leaving 12 bases between them. The CDR3 runs 15 residues. The DNA of the CDR3 is TGTGCCAGCAGTTACTCGAAACAGGGTTTTTCACCCCTCCACTTT. This codes for CASSYSKQGFSPLHF.

Notes on this clone: The same CDR3 also results from other DNA sequences found in this sample. The rearrangement links TRBV27 to TRBJ1-1; TRBD1 is a possible D gene (5 bases). Per the germline V gene, CDR1 is MNHEY and CDR2 is SMNVEV (reference sequence). The CDR3 is 15 amino acids. Trimming shortened V by 1 base and J by 3 bases, and 12 bases separated the two germline ends. The chain's CDR3 is CASSLLRGSDTEAFF. The CDR3 coding sequence is TGTGCCAGCAGTTTATTACGGGGGTCAGACACTGAAGCTTTCTTT.

This chain joins TRBV6-5 and TRBJ1-1; a weak D match, TRBD1 (6 bases). V was cut by 7 bases and J by 4 bases, with 16 bases left in between. The germline CDR1 and CDR2 sequences are MNHEY and SVGAGI. The CDR3 length is 14 residues. Here the CDR3 reads CASKRGGLGTEAFF. The CDR3 DNA sequence: TGTGCCAGCAAAAGGGGGGGGCTGGGCACTGAAGCTTTCTTT.

This sequence joins TRBV7-8 and TRBJ2-7, with 9 bases identical to TRBD1. Trimming at V came to 5 bases and at J to 9 bases, leaving 8 bases not matched to a gene. The CDR3 is 13 residues long. CDR1 and CDR2 (germline): SGHVS, FQNEAQ. Here the CDR3 reads CASSRGTGGWQYF. The CDR3 DNA reads TGTGCCAGCAGCAGAGGCACAGGGGGCTGGCAGTACTTC.

The V and J genes are TRBV7-8 and TRBJ2-7, with 9 bases fitting TRBD2. This CDR3 is built from 16 residues. The V gene's germline CDR1 is SGHVS and CDR2 FQNEAQ. The V gene end was trimmed by 1 base and the J gene end by 3 bases; junction bases not matched to a gene: 7. The CDR3 spells CASSLGLSGGGYEQYF. DNA of the CDR3: TGTGCCAGCAGCTTAGGTCTTAGCGGGGGAGGCTACGAGCAGTACTTC.

The rearrangement joins TRBV5-1 to TRBJ1-6, with a tentative D call TRBD1 (6 bases). CDR3 size: 14 residues. CDR1 and CDR2 from the germline V gene are SGHRS and YFSETQ. Between the trimmed V and J ends, which lost 0 bases and 7 bases, there was a span of 8 bases. The DNA of the CDR3 is TGCGCCAGCAGCTTGGTCCAGGGGAATTCACCCCTCCACTTT. Amino acids: CASSLVQGNSPLHF.

This clone has just one count. The V gene is TRBV11-2, the J gene TRBJ2-5, with a tentative D call TRBD2 (5 bases). Germline loops: CDR1 SGHAT, CDR2 FQNNGV. The CDR3 has 12 amino acids. The ends were cut back, 6 bases at V and 0 bases at J, with 5 bases in the middle. CDR3 in amino acids: CASREDQETQYF. As DNA, the CDR3 is TGTGCCAGCAGGGAGGACCAAGAGACCCAGTACTTC.

The chain is built from TRBV19 and TRBJ2-3; D is possibly TRBD1 (6 bases). Trimming removed 5 bases from V and 6 bases from J, with 9 bases in between. Germline CDR1 LNHDA, CDR2 SQIVND (reference sequence). This CDR3 contains 12 residues. CDR3 sequence reads: CASSWDKDTQYF. The CDR3 nucleotides read TGTGCCAGTAGTTGGGACAAGGATACGCAGTATTTT. The complete variable domain, with remaining parts taken from reference TRBV19 and TRBJ2-3, reads DGGITQSPKYLFRKEGQNVTLSCEQNLNHDAMYWYRQDPGQGLRLIYYSQIVNDFQKGDIAEGYSVSREKKESFPLTVTSAQKNPTAFYLCASSWDKDTQYFGPGTRLTVL.

The chain recombines TRBV5-1 with TRBJ2-7, with TRBD1 matching over 8 bases. V shed 4 bases and J 2 bases; nucleotides not matched to a gene: 5. Germline V lookup: CDR1 SGHRS, CDR2 YFSETQ. This CDR3 comprises 14 residues. CDR3 DNA sequence: TGCGCCAGCAGCCTGGACAGGGCCCCCTACGAGCAGTACTTC. Its protein product is CASSLDRAPYEQYF. The full variable domain, with the rest looked up from reference TRBV5-1 and TRBJ2-7, is KAGVTQTPRYLIKTRGQQVTLSCSPISGHRSVSWYQQTPGQGLQFLFEYFSETQRNKGNFPGRFSGRQFSNSRSEMNVSTLELGDSALYLCASSLDRAPYEQYFGPGTRLTVT.

The chain combines TRBV30 with TRBJ1-5; tentatively, D is TRBD1 (6 bases). Germline CDR1 and CDR2: GTSNPN and SVGIG (reference sequence). V lost 0 bases and J lost 0, with 9 bases in between. The CDR3 extends over 15 amino acids. CDR3 sequence: CAWSVGDISNQPQHF. DNA for the CDR3: TGTGCCTGGAGTGTAGGGGACATTAGCAATCAGCCCCAGCATTTT.

This chain uses TRBV5-1 with TRBJ1-1, with a possible D match to TRBD1 (6 bases). Germline V gene data show CDR1 as SGHRS and CDR2 as YFSETQ. V lost 1 base, J lost 2 bases, and 9 bases lay in between. This CDR3 contains 14 residues. The DNA of the CDR3 is TGCGCCAGCAGCTTGTTACAGGGTAACACTGAAGCTTTCTTT. Protein product: CASSLLQGNTEAFF.

This chain uses TRBV6-5 with TRBJ2-5, with D possibly matching TRBD1 (5 bases). The CDR3 is 15 residues long. V was shortened by 7 bases and J by 11 bases, with 26 bases between the two germline ends. Per germline, CDR1 MNHEY and CDR2 SVGAGI. CDR3 sequence (DNA): TGTGCCAGCACCCCGAACGCAGGGAACCCCTACGGGCAGTACTTC. It encodes CASTPNAGNPYGQYF.

The chain carries TRBV4-3 and TRBJ1-2, with no clear D. Germline-derived CDR1 and CDR2 are LGHNA and YSLEER. This CDR3 is built from 16 residues. V lost 2 bases and J lost 2, with 15 bases in between. CDR3 loop: CASSQSSGRSNYGYTF. For the CDR3, the DNA is TGCGCCAGCAGCCAATCGAGTGGCCGTAGCAACTATGGCTACACCTTC.

The rearrangement joins TRBV10-3 to TRBJ1-3; TRBD1 aligns across 7 bases. V was pared by 0 bases and J by 0 bases, with 2 bases of the junction left unmatched. Germline assignment: CDR1 ENHRY and CDR2 SYGVKD. The CDR3 loop spans 16 amino acids. CDR3: CAISESGQSSGNTIYF. The CDR3 DNA reads as TGTGCCATCAGTGAGTCGGGACAGAGCTCTGGAAACACCATATATTTT.